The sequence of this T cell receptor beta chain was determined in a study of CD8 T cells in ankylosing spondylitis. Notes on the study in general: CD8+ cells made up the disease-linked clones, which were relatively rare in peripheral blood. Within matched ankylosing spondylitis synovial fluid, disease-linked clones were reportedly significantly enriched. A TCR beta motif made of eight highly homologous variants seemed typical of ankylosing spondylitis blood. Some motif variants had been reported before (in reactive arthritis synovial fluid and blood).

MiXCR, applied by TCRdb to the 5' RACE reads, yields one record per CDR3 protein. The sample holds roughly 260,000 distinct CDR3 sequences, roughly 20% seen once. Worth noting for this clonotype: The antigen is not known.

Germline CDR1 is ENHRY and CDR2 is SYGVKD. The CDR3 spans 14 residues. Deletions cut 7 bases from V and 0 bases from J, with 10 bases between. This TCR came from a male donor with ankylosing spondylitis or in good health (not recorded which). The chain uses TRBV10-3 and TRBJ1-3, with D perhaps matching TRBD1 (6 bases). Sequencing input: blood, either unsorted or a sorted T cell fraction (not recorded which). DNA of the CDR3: TGTGCCATCAAGGAAGGGGGCTCTGGAAACACCATATATTTT. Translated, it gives CAIKEGGSGNTIYF.